The 17 T cell receptor beta chains below all came from one sample that was sequenced in a study of response to subunit inactivated influenza vaccine. TCRdb re-derived calls from the RT-PCR reads in MiXCR, one entry per CDR3 protein. This sample has roughly 620,000 distinct CDR3 sequences, with approximately 10% found just once. These data are also associated with another study on T cells expressing NK-cell markers. This second study says: TCR beta cDNA was generated via 5'RACE template switching incorporating UMIs.

The specimen comprised PBMCs from blood, sampled on the day of vaccination. Receptor source: a man in his fifties or sixties who received an inactivated influenza vaccine.

This clonotype has just a few counts. The rearrangement joins TRBV7-2 to TRBJ1-4, with 7 bases matching TRBD1. Germline V gives CDR1 SGHTA, CDR2 FQGNSA. V was clipped by 7 bases and J by 8 bases; unmatched bases: 10. This CDR3 region has 14 residues. This chain's CDR3 is CASTLRQGGEKLFF. The DNA of the CDR3 is TGTGCCAGCACGCTTAGACAGGGCGGGGAAAAACTGTTTTTT.

This clonotype was detected only a few times. V is TRBV5-1 and J is TRBJ2-1; D is uncertain. Trimming left V 0 bases short and J 9 bases short, with 10 bases between. There are 13 residues in the CDR3. Germline V gene data show CDR1 as SGHRS and CDR2 as YFSETQ. The CDR3 DNA sequence: TGCGCCAGCAGCTTGGAACTGGCGGTTGAGCAGTTCTTC. Residues: CASSLELAVEQFF.

The sample holds many counts of this clonotype. The J gene is TRBJ2-1, the V gene TRBV5-1, with 10 positions matching TRBD2. Per the germline V gene, CDR1 is SGHRS and CDR2 is YFSETQ. Unmatched junction bases numbered 6, after V lost 2 bases and J lost 7 bases. CDR3 length: 15 amino acids. DNA for the CDR3: TGCGCCAGCAGCTTTGGGCTAGCGGGGGTTAATGAGCAGTTCTTC. Amino acid sequence: CASSFGLAGVNEQFF.

Here the CDR3 reads CSVKNSGRAGYEQYF. In nucleotides, the CDR3 is TGCAGCGTGAAAAATAGCGGGAGGGCCGGGTACGAGCAGTACTTC. The gene calls are TRBV29-1 and TRBJ2-7, with TRBD2 matching 11 bases. CDR1 and CDR2 (germline): SQVTM, ANQGSEA. The CDR3 has 15 residues. With V trimmed by 6 bases and J by 4 bases, 11 bases remained unmatched.

In its sample, this clonotype was seen a few times. The chain carries TRBV9 and TRBJ2-5, with D maybe TRBD2 (6 bases). Germline V gives CDR1 SGDLS, CDR2 YYNGEE. The V end was cut by 2 bases, the J end by 4 bases, with 18 bases between. The CDR3 is made up of 16 amino acids. CDR3 DNA: TGTGCCAGCAGCGTTTACAGCGGGTCGGGCGGAGAGACCCAGTACTTC. Its translation: CASSVYSGSGGETQYF.

The V call is TRBV20-1, the J call TRBJ2-5; 9 bases are shared with TRBD2. Trimming at V came to 5 bases and at J to 2 bases, leaving 6 bases not matched to a gene. The CDR3 is 14 residues long. Germline V lookup: CDR1 DFQATT, CDR2 SNEGSKA (reference sequence). In DNA, the CDR3 is TGCAGTGCTCAAGCGGGGGGACCACAAGAGACCCAGTACTTC. It encodes CSAQAGGPQETQYF.

This clonotype was seen more than once but under ten times. In nucleotides, the CDR3 is TGTGCCAGCAGCCTCTTCCGACAGTCAGTGTATAGCAATCAGCCCCAGCATTTT. This encodes CASSLFRQSVYSNQPQHF. The V and J genes are TRBV4-2 and TRBJ1-5, with D perhaps TRBD1 (5 bases). This CDR3 spans 18 amino acids. V dropped 4 bases and J dropped 0 bases, with 19 bases sitting between them. Germline lookup yields CDR1 LGHNA and CDR2 YNFKEQ.

This clonotype was detected a few times. The rearrangement uses TRBV2 and TRBJ2-1; maybe TRBD1 (5 bases). Germline V gene sequence: CDR1 SNHLY, CDR2 FYNNEI. The CDR3 extends over 12 amino acids. V lost 7 bases to trimming and J lost 6 bases, with 10 bases between them. The CDR3 sequence: CASTPGLNEQFF. CDR3 in DNA: TGTGCCAGCACTCCAGGGCTCAATGAGCAGTTCTTC. Looking up the rest from reference TRBV2 and TRBJ2-1 gives the full variable domain: EPEVTQTPSHQVTQMGQEVILRCVPISNHLYFYWYRQILGQKVEFLVSFYNNEISEKSEIFDDQFSVERPDGSNFTLKIRSTKLEDSAMYFCASTPGLNEQFFGPGTRLTVL.

The CDR3 protein is CAISESAGSLQPQHF. The CDR3, as DNA: TGTGCCATCAGTGAGTCGGCGGGGAGTCTACAGCCCCAGCATTTT. The V and J genes are TRBV10-3 and TRBJ1-5; the D is unclear. The ends were cut back, 0 bases at V and 7 bases at J, with 13 bases in the middle. This CDR3 has 15 residues. The V gene's germline CDR1 is ENHRY and CDR2 SYGVKD.

V usage is TRBV25-1 and J usage is TRBJ2-2, with TRBD2 as a possible D gene (7 bases). V was shortened by 9 bases and J by 8 bases, with 16 bases between the two germline ends. This CDR3 is built from 13 residues. The germline V gene has CDR1 MGHDK and CDR2 SYGVNS. The CDR3 loop reads CASLRGAAGELFF. Written as DNA, the CDR3 is TGTGCCAGTCTCCGGGGGGCGGCTGGGGAGCTGTTTTTT.

The chain recombines TRBV19 with TRBJ2-1; D remains unclear. From germline, CDR1 is LNHDA and CDR2 SQIVND (reference sequence). This CDR3 is built from 18 residues. The V end was cut by 3 bases, the J end by 2 bases, with 20 bases between. This CDR3 is CASSILRNARSPYNEQFF. The CDR3 nucleotides read TGTGCCAGTAGTATCCTCAGGAACGCCAGGAGTCCCTACAATGAGCAGTTCTTC.

This clonotype occurred a few times. The chain couples TRBV6-2 or TRBV6-3 to TRBJ2-2; the D is unclear. V was pared by 0 bases and J by 5 bases, with 10 bases between. Germline CDR1 and CDR2: MNHEY and SVGEGT. This CDR3 is built from 15 residues. The CDR3 sequence: CASSYSRWETGELFF. The CDR3 coding sequence is TGTGCCAGCAGTTACTCAAGATGGGAAACCGGGGAGCTGTTTTTT.

The chain links TRBV6-2 or TRBV6-3 to TRBJ2-2, with TRBD2 matching over 8 bases. Germline V gives CDR1 MNHEY, CDR2 SVGEGT. The V and J ends lost 0 bases and 1 base, in that order; junction bases with no gene match: 13. There are 20 residues in the CDR3. CDR3 DNA: TGTGCCAGCAGTTACTCGCGGGGGGCAGGGCTAAGGATGAACACCGGGGAGCTGTTTTTT. Encoded protein: CASSYSRGAGLRMNTGELFF.

This clonotype was observed a few times. V is TRBV10-2 and J is TRBJ2-4; the match to TRBD2 covers 7 bases. V was clipped by 3 bases and J by 9 bases; unmatched bases: 11. The germline CDR1 and CDR2 sequences are WSHSY and SAAADI. The CDR3 spans 15 residues. CDR3 nucleotide sequence: TGCGCCAGCAGTGACCCTACACGGGGGGTTCCCATTCAGTACTTC. Translating gives CASSDPTRGVPIQYF.

The sample holds a few counts of this clonotype. This sequence joins TRBV28 and TRBJ2-7; no clear D. This CDR3 contains 13 residues. The V gene's germline CDR1 is MDHEN and CDR2 SYDVKM. V was trimmed by 8 bases and J by 3 bases, leaving 14 bases between them. The CDR3 here is CASLGPDGYEQYF. DNA of the CDR3: TGTGCCAGCTTAGGACCCGACGGCTACGAGCAGTACTTC.

This clonotype has more than one count but fewer than ten. CDR3 bases: TGTGCCAGCAGCTCCCGACCCGGGGAAAAACTGTTTTTT. It translates to CASSSRPGEKLFF. The rearrangement links TRBV11-2 to TRBJ1-4; no firm D call. Trimming cost V 4 bases and J 8 bases, with 11 bases left between them. In germline, CDR1 is SGHAT, CDR2 FQNNGV. CDR3 size: 13 residues.

There are many counts of this clonotype. The V and J genes are TRBV24-1 and TRBJ2-1, with 11 bases lining up with TRBD2. CDR3 length: 17 amino acids. CDR1 and CDR2 (germline): KGHDR, SFDVKD. V trimming: 4 bases; J trimming: 4 bases; junction bases outside the gene matches: 8. The CDR3 DNA reads as TGTGCCACCAGTGACAGGGGACTAGCGGTAACTTACAATGAGCAGTTCTTC. Translation gives CATSDRGLAVTYNEQFF.